The present TCR beta chain was sequenced within a study of T cell responses to AZD1222 COVID-19 vaccine. As for the study in general: Both about-4-week and about-12-week second-dose recipients were combined. Overall study findings and caveats: Close to half of all spike-specific TCRs reportedly target regions of the variants that are unmutated. Breadth and depth of Spike-specific TCRs rose after two AZD1222 doses.

In regard to this clone: Antigen unknown.

Some clones are missing from TCRdb's copy, which holds only in-frame ones; the method was immunoSEQ multiplex PCR. The table records 150,000 to 200,000 clones, around 89% of them present only once. This clonotype was obtained from an adult in good health. This material consisted of peripheral blood, taken on day 0 of AZD1222 vaccination.

CDR3 in DNA: TGCGCCAGCCAGTTGGGGAGCGGAAACACCATATATTTT. It is translated as CASQLGSGNTIYF. The V call is TRBV5-1, the J call TRBJ1-3; D unresolved. There are 13 residues in the CDR3. CDR1 and CDR2 (germline): SGHRS, YFSETQ. Trimming took off 7 bases at V and 4 bases at J, with 12 bases between the two ends.